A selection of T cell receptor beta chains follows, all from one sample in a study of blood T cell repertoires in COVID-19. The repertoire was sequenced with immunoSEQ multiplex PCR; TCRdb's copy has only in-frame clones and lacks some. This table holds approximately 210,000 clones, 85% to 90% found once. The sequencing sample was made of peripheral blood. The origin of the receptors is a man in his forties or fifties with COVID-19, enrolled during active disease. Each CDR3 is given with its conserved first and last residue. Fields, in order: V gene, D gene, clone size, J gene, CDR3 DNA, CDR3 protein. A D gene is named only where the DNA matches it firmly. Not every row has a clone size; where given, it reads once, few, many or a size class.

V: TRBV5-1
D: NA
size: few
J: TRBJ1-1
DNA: TGCGCCAGCAGCCAGGGCGGGGGGAACACTGAAGCTTTCTTT
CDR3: CASSQGGGNTEAFF

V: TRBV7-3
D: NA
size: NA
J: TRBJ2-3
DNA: TGTGCCAGCACCAAGGGGGGGTCCACAGATACGCAGTATTTT
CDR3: CASTKGGSTDTQYF

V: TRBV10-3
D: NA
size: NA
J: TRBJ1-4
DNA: TGTGCCATCAGTGACGCGAAAGCAACTAATGAAAAACTGTTTTTT
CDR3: CAISDAKATNEKLFF

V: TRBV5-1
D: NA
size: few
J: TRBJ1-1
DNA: TGCGCCAGCAGCCCGGGCGGAGGCGCTGAAGCTTTCTTT
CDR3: CASSPGGGAEAFF

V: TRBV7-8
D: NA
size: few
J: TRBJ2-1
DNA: TGTGCCAGCAGCTTGCACGTCCCCAAGCGGAATGAGCAGTTCTTC
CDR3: CASSLHVPKRNEQFF

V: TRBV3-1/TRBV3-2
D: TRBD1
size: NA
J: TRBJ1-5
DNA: TGTGCCAGCAGCCAAGGGTCGGGTAGGGGGCGCATCGGATGGCCCCAGCATTTT
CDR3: CASSQGSGRGRIGWPQHF

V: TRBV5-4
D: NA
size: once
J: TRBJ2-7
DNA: TGTGCCAGCAGCTTGGGGCAGGGAACTCTCTACGAGCAGTACTTC
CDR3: CASSLGQGTLYEQYF

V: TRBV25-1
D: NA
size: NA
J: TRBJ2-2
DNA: TGTGCCAGCGCAGAAGCGCGGAGGTACACCGGGGAGCTGTTTTTT
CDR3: CASAEARRYTGELFF

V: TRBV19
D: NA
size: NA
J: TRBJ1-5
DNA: TGTGCCAGTAGTATACTCGACAGGTCCGCACCCCAGCATTTT
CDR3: CASSILDRSAPQHF

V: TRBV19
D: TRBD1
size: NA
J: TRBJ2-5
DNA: TGTGCCAGTAGTATAGGACAGGGATCTTACCAAGAGACCCAGTACTTC
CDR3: CASSIGQGSYQETQYF

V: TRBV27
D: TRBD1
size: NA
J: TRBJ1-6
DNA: TGTGCCAGCAGTTTAAAACAGGGGGGTTCACCCCTCCACTTT
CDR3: CASSLKQGGSPLHF

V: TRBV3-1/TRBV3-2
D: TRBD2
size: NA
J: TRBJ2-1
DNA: TGTGCCAGCAGCCAAGATGCACTAGCGGGAGGGGTTTTCTTC
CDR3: CASSQDALAGGVFF

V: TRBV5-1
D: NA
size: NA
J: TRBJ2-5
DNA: TGCGCCAGCAGCTTAAGCACGATCCAAGAGACCCAGTACTTC
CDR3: CASSLSTIQETQYF

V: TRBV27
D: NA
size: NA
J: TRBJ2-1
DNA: TGTGCCAGCAGTTTGGGGCACCCCTCCAATGAGCAGTTCTTC
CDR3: CASSLGHPSNEQFF

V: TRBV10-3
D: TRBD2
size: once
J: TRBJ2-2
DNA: TGTGCCATACTAGCGGGGGGGCGGAACACCGGGGAGCTGTTTTTT
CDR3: CAILAGGRNTGELFF

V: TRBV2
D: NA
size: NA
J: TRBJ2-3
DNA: TGTGCCAGCAGTGCTAGGACTAGCACAGATACGCAGTATTTT
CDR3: CASSARTSTDTQYF

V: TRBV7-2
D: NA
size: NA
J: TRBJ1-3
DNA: TGTGCCAGCAGCTTAAACAGTTTTGGAAGCACCATATATTTT
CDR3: CASSLNSFGSTIYF

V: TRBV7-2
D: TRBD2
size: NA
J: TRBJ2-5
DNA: TGTGCCAGCAGCTTAGGTCGGGCTAGCGGGGGGTACCAAGAGACCCAGTACTTC
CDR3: CASSLGRASGGYQETQYF

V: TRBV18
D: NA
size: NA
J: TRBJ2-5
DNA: TGTGCCAGCTCACCACCAACTCAAGAGACCCAGTACTTC
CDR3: CASSPPTQETQYF

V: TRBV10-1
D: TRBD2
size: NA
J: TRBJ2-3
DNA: TGCGCCAGCAGTGAGTCTTGGACTAGCGGCACAGATACGCAGTATTTT
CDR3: CASSESWTSGTDTQYF

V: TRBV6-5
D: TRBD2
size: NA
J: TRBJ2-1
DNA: TGTGCCAGCAGTCCCCTAGCGGGGGGGCTTGGTGAGCAGTTCTTC
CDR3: CASSPLAGGLGEQFF

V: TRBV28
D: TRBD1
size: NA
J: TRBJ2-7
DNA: TGTGCCAGCAGTCCCCTTCCGGGGGACAGGGGAGTGGTGCAGTACTTC
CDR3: CASSPLPGDRGVVQYF

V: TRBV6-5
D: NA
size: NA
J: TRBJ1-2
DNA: TGTGCCAGCAGTAACCCGAATGAAAGCGGGGGCTACACCTTC
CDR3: CASSNPNESGGYTF

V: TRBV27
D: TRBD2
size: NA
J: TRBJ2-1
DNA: TGTGCCAGCAGTTTATCGACCCCCTCGCTAGCGGGGTACAATGAGCAGTTCTTC
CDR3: CASSLSTPSLAGYNEQFF

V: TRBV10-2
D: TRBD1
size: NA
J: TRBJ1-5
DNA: TGCGCCAGCAGTGCGGACAGGGATCAGCCCCAGCATTTT
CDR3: CASSADRDQPQHF

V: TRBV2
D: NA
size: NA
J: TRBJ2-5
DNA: TGTGCCAGCAGTCCGACCCGCACACAGTACCAAGAGACCCAGTACTTC
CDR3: CASSPTRTQYQETQYF

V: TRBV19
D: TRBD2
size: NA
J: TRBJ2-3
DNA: TGTGCCAGTACCACGGGACTAGCGGGGTCGACGAATACGCAGTATTTT
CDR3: CASTTGLAGSTNTQYF

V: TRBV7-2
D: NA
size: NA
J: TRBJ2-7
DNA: TGTGCCAGCAGCTTAGCGCGTGTAGGGGCTTCATCGGGCGAGCAGTACTTC
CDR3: CASSLARVGASSGEQYF

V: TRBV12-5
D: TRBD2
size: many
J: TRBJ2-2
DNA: TGTGCTAGTGGTCCGCCAGGACTAGCGGGAGTCACCGGGGAGCTGTTTTTT
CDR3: CASGPPGLAGVTGELFF

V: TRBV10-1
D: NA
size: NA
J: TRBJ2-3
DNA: TGCGCCAGCAGTGACTCGACCCTGCGGGATACGCAGTATTTT
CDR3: CASSDSTLRDTQYF

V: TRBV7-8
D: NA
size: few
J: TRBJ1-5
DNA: TGTGCCAGCAGCTTAGCGCTAAGAGGGAGGGCCAGCAATCAGCCCCAGCATTTT
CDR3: CASSLALRGRASNQPQHF

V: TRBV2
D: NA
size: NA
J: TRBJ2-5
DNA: TGTGCCAGCAGCCTCGGACTCCCGGAGACCCAGTACTTC
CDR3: CASSLGLPETQYF

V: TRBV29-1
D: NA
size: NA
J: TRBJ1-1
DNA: TGCAGCGTGTCCGCGGCAATGAACACTGAAGCTTTCTTT
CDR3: CSVSAAMNTEAFF

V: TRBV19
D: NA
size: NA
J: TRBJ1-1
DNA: TGTGCCAGTAGTATAGATAGCGGAAATCAGTGCACTGAAGCTTTCTTT
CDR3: CASSIDSGNQCTEAFF

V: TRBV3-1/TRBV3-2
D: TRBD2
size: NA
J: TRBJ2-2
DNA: TGTGCCAGCAGCCAAGATTTGGGACTAGCGAACACCGGGGAGCTGTTTTTT
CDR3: CASSQDLGLANTGELFF

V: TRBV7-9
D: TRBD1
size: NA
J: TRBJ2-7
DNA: TGTGCCAGCAGCCCGGGACAGAGCTCCTACGAGCAGTACTTC
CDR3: CASSPGQSSYEQYF